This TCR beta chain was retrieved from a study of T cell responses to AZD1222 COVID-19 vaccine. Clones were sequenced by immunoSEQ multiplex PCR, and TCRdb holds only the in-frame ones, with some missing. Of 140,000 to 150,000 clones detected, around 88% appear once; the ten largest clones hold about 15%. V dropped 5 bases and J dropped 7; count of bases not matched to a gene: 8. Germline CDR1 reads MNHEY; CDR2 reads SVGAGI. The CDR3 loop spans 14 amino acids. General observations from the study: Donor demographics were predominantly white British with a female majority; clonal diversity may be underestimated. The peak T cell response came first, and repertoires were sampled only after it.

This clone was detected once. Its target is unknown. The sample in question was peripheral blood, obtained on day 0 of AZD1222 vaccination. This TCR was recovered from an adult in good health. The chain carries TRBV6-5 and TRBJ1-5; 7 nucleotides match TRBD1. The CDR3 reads CASSLAQGGQPQHF. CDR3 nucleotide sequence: TGTGCCAGCAGTCTGGCGCAGGGGGGCCAGCCCCAGCATTTT.